This T cell receptor (beta chain) was sequenced during a study of CD8+CD57+ T cells in acquired aplastic anemia. Across the whole study: Average DNA yield from sorted CD4+ and CD8+ cells was around 3 ug. Overall study findings and caveats: For CD8+ Simpson's diversity, patients and controls showed no significant difference. Patients and controls shared 25 to 30 CD8+ CDR3 sequences, which appeared highly expressed in patients and within their immunodominant clones.

Trimming cost V 9 bases and J 0 bases, with 9 bases left between them. Germline-derived CDR1 and CDR2 are SGHRS and YFSETQ. The CDR3 length is 13 residues. TCR beta VDJ combinations and CDR3 sequences were profiled from genomic DNA. In TCRdb, the reads were re-called with MiXCR into one record per CDR3 protein. The sample includes around 250,000 distinct CDR3 sequences, approximately 57% of them seen just once. This clonotype was found once. Its antigen is undetermined. The sequence was collected from a human donor with severe aplastic anemia or a healthy control (not recorded which). The V gene is TRBV5-1, the J gene TRBJ1-4; possibly TRBD1 for D (6 bases). Sequences were obtained from sorted CD4+, CD8+, or CD8+CD57+ T cells (not recorded which) from PBMCs. The CDR3 spells CATRGSTNEKLFF. The CDR3 DNA is TGCGCCACCAGGGGCTCAACTAATGAAAAACTGTTTTTT. Complete variable domain (other parts from reference TRBV5-1 and TRBJ1-4): KAGVTQTPRYLIKTRGQQVTLSCSPISGHRSVSWYQQTPGQGLQFLFEYFSETQRNKGNFPGRFSGRQFSNSRSEMNVSTLELGDSALYLCATRGSTNEKLFFGSGTQLSVL.